The 21 T cell receptor beta chains reported below all come from one sample, sequenced in a study of T cells in localized non-small cell lung cancer. Method: immunoSEQ multiplex PCR; TCRdb's copy keeps in-frame clones and lacks some. The data hold around 130,000 clones, with around 89% observed a single time. The input for sequencing was peripheral blood, taken before any cancer treatment. These receptors were obtained from a female donor at least 60 years old with stage I lung adenocarcinoma.

The V gene is TRBV7-9, the J gene TRBJ1-2; TRBD1 might be the D (6 bases). Trimming removed 2 bases from V and 1 base from J, with 8 bases in between. The CDR3 length is 14 residues. The germline gives CDR1 SEHNR, CDR2 FQNEAQ (reference sequence). The CDR3 is CASSLMDSNYGYTF. Here the CDR3 DNA reads TGTGCCAGCAGCTTAATGGACAGTAACTATGGCTACACCTTC.

On this clone: Other DNA sequences within the sample encode an identical CDR3. The rearrangement links TRBV18 to TRBJ2-7, with a possible D match to TRBD1 (6 bases). CDR3 length equals 13 residues. Trimming cost V 4 bases and J 0 bases, with 7 bases left between them. Germline V gene lookup returns CDR1 KGHSH and CDR2 LQKENI. The CDR3 coding sequence is TGTGCCAGCTCACGGACAGACTCCTACGAGCAGTACTTC. Its protein product is CASSRTDSYEQYF.

This chain uses TRBV9 with TRBJ1-3; D possibly corresponds to TRBD1 (5 bases). V lost 5 bases, J lost 4 bases, and 10 bases lay in between. This CDR3 region has 13 residues. Germline CDR1 is SGDLS and CDR2 is YYNGEE. The CDR3 protein is CASRSAGGNTIYF. In DNA, the CDR3 is TGTGCCAGCAGGTCGGCAGGGGGAAACACCATATATTTT.

V is TRBV11-2 and J is TRBJ1-2, with D uncertain. Trimming stripped 5 bases from V and 4 bases from J, with 11 bases between. The CDR3 covers 13 residues. Germline loops: CDR1 SGHAT, CDR2 FQNNGV. This CDR3 reads CASSNKAPYGYTF. Written as DNA, the CDR3 is TGTGCCAGCAGCAATAAGGCACCCTATGGCTACACCTTC. The full variable domain, in which reference TRBV11-2 and TRBJ1-2 provide the parts outside the CDR3, is EAGVAQSPRYKIIEKRQSVAFWCNPISGHATLYWYQQILGQGPKLLIQFQNNGVVDDSQLPKDRFSAERLKGVDSTLKIQPAKLEDSAVYLCASSNKAPYGYTFGSGTRLTVV.

V is TRBV5-1 and J is TRBJ1-2; D gene uncertain. The ends were cut back, 0 bases at V and 3 bases at J, with 12 bases in the middle. The length of the CDR3 is 15 residues. Germline CDR1 reads SGHRS; CDR2 reads YFSETQ. The CDR3 DNA reads as TGCGCCAGCAGCTTGGGGGCCAGCGGAGACTATGGCTACACCTTC. Translating it yields CASSLGASGDYGYTF.

The chain combines TRBV20-1 with TRBJ2-5; D unresolved. Trimming cost V 3 bases and J 5 bases, with 4 bases left between them. The CDR3 covers 10 residues. Germline V gene sequence: CDR1 DFQATT, CDR2 SNEGSKA (reference sequence). The CDR3 DNA is TGCAGTGCTAGGAGGGAGACCCAGTACTTC. It translates to CSARRETQYF.

The chain links TRBV10-1 to TRBJ1-5, with TRBD1 as a possible D gene (5 bases). In germline, CDR1 is WNHNN, CDR2 SYGVQD (reference sequence). This CDR3 region has 14 residues. V lost 6 bases to trimming and J lost 6 bases, with 15 bases between them. As DNA, the CDR3 is TGCGCCAGCAGCGAATCCGGGGGAAGTCAGCCCCAGCATTTT. Amino acid sequence: CASSESGGSQPQHF.

This chain links TRBV28 with TRBJ2-7; 7 nucleotides match TRBD2. CDR3 length: 13 amino acids. V lost 7 bases and J lost 3; bases outside the gene matches: 6. Germline lookup yields CDR1 MDHEN and CDR2 SYDVKM. Here the CDR3 DNA reads TGTGCCAGCATGGGAGCGGGGTTCTACGAGCAGTACTTC. Translating gives CASMGAGFYEQYF. The variable domain in full, completed from reference TRBV28 and TRBJ2-7, reads DVKVTQSSRYLVKRTGEKVFLECVQDMDHENMFWYRQDPGLGLRLIYFSYDVKMKEKGDIPEGYSVSREKKERFSLILESASTNQTSMYLCASMGAGFYEQYFGPGTRLTVT.

In its sample, this clone was seen once. V gene TRBV5-1 combines with J gene TRBJ1-3, with 7 bases matching TRBD1. The CDR3 totals 15 residues. Per germline, CDR1 SGHRS and CDR2 YFSETQ. Trimming took 4 bases from V and 2 from J; bases not matched to a gene: 6. DNA of the CDR3: TGCGCCAGCAGCCAATTGACAGGGACTGGAAACACCATATATTTT. Its translation is CASSQLTGTGNTIYF.

The gene calls are TRBV10-3 and TRBJ1-3; D may be TRBD1 (5 bases). Germline values: CDR1 ENHRY, CDR2 SYGVKD. The CDR3 extends over 13 amino acids. Trimming shortened V by 11 bases and J by 1 base, and 12 bases separated the two germline ends. CDR3 sequence (DNA): TGTGCCGCTACAGGTGGATCTGGAAACACCATATATTTT. Protein product: CAATGGSGNTIYF.

The chain has TRBV11-3 and TRBJ2-2, with 9 positions matching TRBD2. Germline values: CDR1 SGHNT, CDR2 YENEEA. After removal of 1 base from V and 2 bases from J, the junction contained 2 bases not matched to a gene. CDR3 length equals 16 residues. The CDR3 loop is CASSLVLAGNTGELFF. The CDR3 nucleotides read TGTGCCAGCAGCTTAGTTCTAGCGGGAAACACCGGGGAGCTGTTTTTT.

This clone was seen only once. The chain combines TRBV20-1 with TRBJ2-5; the D is unclear. Germline V gene data show CDR1 as DFQATT and CDR2 as SNEGSKA (reference sequence). The length of the CDR3 is 10 residues. V lost 3 bases and J lost 5, with 4 bases in between. CDR3 coding DNA: TGCAGTGCTAGGGATGAGACCCAGTACTTC. Encoded protein: CSARDETQYF.

This chain uses TRBV4-1 with TRBJ2-1; tentatively, D is TRBD2 (5 bases). The germline gives CDR1 MGHRA, CDR2 YSYEKL. Trimming left V 1 base short and J 7 bases short, with 11 bases between. The CDR3 has 14 amino acids. As DNA, the CDR3 is TGCGCCAGCAGCCAAGTGATTAGCGAGAATGAGCAGTTCTTC. It yields the protein CASSQVISENEQFF.

This rearrangement joins TRBV5-1 to TRBJ2-1, with D perhaps TRBD2 (6 bases). The CDR3 contains 16 residues. Germline-derived CDR1 and CDR2 are SGHRS and YFSETQ. V lost 4 bases, J lost 5 bases, and 19 bases lay in between. The CDR3 protein is CASSQGSGVRNNEQFF. For the CDR3, the DNA is TGCGCCAGCAGCCAAGGGTCGGGAGTTAGGAACAATGAGCAGTTCTTC.

This chain uses TRBV18 with TRBJ1-1; a possible D gene is TRBD1 (6 bases). CDR3 length: 13 amino acids. Per the germline V gene, CDR1 is KGHSH and CDR2 is LQKENI. V lost 4 bases, J lost 7 bases, and 13 bases lay in between. The CDR3 is CASSRKNRDEAFF. The CDR3 region has the DNA TGTGCCAGCTCACGGAAAAACAGGGATGAAGCTTTCTTT.

CDR3 protein: CASNSKRGRETQYF. CDR3 sequence (DNA): TGTGCCAGCAACAGTAAGAGGGGGCGAGAGACCCAGTACTTC. The V and J genes are TRBV2 and TRBJ2-5; 7 nucleotides align to TRBD1. The CDR3 contains 14 residues. V lost 7 bases, J lost 4 bases, and 9 bases stayed unmatched. Per germline, CDR1 SNHLY and CDR2 FYNNEI. Full variable domain (rest looked up from reference TRBV2 and TRBJ2-5): EPEVTQTPSHQVTQMGQEVILRCVPISNHLYFYWYRQILGQKVEFLVSFYNNEISEKSEIFDDQFSVERPDGSNFTLKIRSTKLEDSAMYFCASNSKRGRETQYFGPGTRLLVL.

The chain uses TRBV11-2 and TRBJ2-3, with a tentative D call TRBD2 (5 bases). The V end was cut by 5 bases, the J end by 2 bases, with 11 bases between. The CDR3 totals 14 residues. The germline gives CDR1 SGHAT, CDR2 FQNNGV. The CDR3 DNA follows: TGTGCCAGCAGCGTAAGCCGGGACACAGATACGCAGTATTTT. It is translated as CASSVSRDTDTQYF.

The CDR3 region has the DNA TGCGCCAGCAGCCAAGATGGTTTCCGGGGCCAGAGCTACGAGCAGTACTTC. Protein sequence: CASSQDGFRGQSYEQYF. The V and J genes are TRBV4-1 and TRBJ2-7; D may be TRBD1 or TRBD2 (5 bases each). The V and J ends lost 0 bases and 3 bases respectively, with 18 bases between them. CDR1 MGHRA and CDR2 YSYEKL come from the germline V gene. The CDR3 sequence is 17 residues long.

V and J are TRBV10-3 and TRBJ2-1; 9 bases map to TRBD2. Germline CDR1 is ENHRY and CDR2 is SYGVKD. The CDR3 is made up of 14 amino acids. V trimming: 8 bases; J trimming: 5 bases; junction bases outside the gene matches: 7. The CDR3 loop is CAILAGGLDNEQFF. The CDR3, as DNA: TGTGCCATCCTGGCGGGAGGGCTAGACAATGAGCAGTTCTTC.

Concerning this clone: The same CDR3 can be traced to other DNA sequences in this sample. This rearrangement joins TRBV4-1 to TRBJ1-5; D remains ambiguous. The germline V gene has CDR1 MGHRA and CDR2 YSYEKL. Trimming removed 1 base from V and 4 bases from J, with 11 bases in between. This CDR3 region has 15 residues. CDR3 DNA sequence: TGCGCCAGCAGCCAAGCCTTACCCCAAAATCAGCCCCAGCATTTT. It yields the protein CASSQALPQNQPQHF.

The rearrangement uses TRBV11-2 and TRBJ1-2; the D is unclear. CDR3 size: 15 residues. The germline V gene has CDR1 SGHAT and CDR2 FQNNGV. With 0 bases removed from V and 4 bases from J, the gap between germline ends came to 12 bases. The CDR3 DNA reads TGTGCCAGCAGCTTAGATTTACGGGAGGCCTATGGCTACACCTTC. This encodes CASSLDLREAYGYTF. Full variable domain (rest looked up from reference TRBV11-2 and TRBJ1-2): EAGVAQSPRYKIIEKRQSVAFWCNPISGHATLYWYQQILGQGPKLLIQFQNNGVVDDSQLPKDRFSAERLKGVDSTLKIQPAKLEDSAVYLCASSLDLREAYGYTFGSGTRLTVV.